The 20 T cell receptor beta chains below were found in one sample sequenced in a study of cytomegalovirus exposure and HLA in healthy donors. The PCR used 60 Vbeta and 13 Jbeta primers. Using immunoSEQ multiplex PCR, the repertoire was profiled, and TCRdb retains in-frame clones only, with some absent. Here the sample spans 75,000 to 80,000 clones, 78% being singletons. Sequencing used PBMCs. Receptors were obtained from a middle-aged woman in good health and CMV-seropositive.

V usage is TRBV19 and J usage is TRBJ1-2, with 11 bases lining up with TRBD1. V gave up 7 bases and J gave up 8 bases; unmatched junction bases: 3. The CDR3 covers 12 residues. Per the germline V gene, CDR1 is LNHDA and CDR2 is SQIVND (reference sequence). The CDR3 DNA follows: TGTGCCAGTACCTGGACAGGGGGCGGCTACACCTTC. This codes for CASTWTGGGYTF. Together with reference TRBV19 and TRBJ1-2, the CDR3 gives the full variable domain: DGGITQSPKYLFRKEGQNVTLSCEQNLNHDAMYWYRQDPGQGLRLIYYSQIVNDFQKGDIAEGYSVSREKKESFPLTVTSAQKNPTAFYLCASTWTGGGYTFGSGTRLTVV.

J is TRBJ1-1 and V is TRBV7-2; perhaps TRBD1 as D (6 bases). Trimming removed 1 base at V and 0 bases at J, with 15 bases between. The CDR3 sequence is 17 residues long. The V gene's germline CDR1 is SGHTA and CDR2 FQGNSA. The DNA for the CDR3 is TGTGCCAGCAGCTTAGGGGGGCGGCTTCGGATGAACACTGAAGCTTTCTTT. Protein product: CASSLGGRLRMNTEAFF.

CDR3 nucleotides: TGTGCCAGCAGCAAAGCACGCCAGGAGAACACTGAAGCTTTCTTT. Amino acid sequence: CASSKARQENTEAFF. V is TRBV21-1 and J is TRBJ1-1; TRBD1, the table's D call, was not compared with the DNA. TRBV21-1 is a pseudogene. The CDR3 loop spans 15 amino acids.

The CDR3 loop is CASSPRVGSPLHF. The CDR3 DNA is TGCGCCAGCAGCCCCAGGGTCGGGTCACCCCTCCACTTT. The chain is built from TRBV5-1 and TRBJ1-6, with a tentative D call TRBD1 (5 bases). The V gene lost 4 bases and the J gene lost 10 bases, with 12 bases spanning the gap. The CDR3 is 13 residues long. Germline-derived CDR1 and CDR2 are SGHRS and YFSETQ.

The chain's CDR3 is CASSQESLNQPQHF. The CDR3 DNA follows: TGCGCCAGCAGCCAAGAGAGCTTAAATCAGCCCCAGCATTTT. The V gene is TRBV4-1, the J gene TRBJ1-5; D is uncertain. Germline CDR1 MGHRA, CDR2 YSYEKL. The CDR3 contains 14 residues. Trimming took 0 bases from V and 4 from J, leaving 7 bases between them.

The CDR3 spells CASSLFGTPNYEQYF. The CDR3 region has the DNA TGCGCCAGCAGCTTGTTCGGGACACCAAACTACGAGCAGTACTTC. The J gene is TRBJ2-7, the V gene TRBV5-1; TRBD1 might be the D (6 bases). Germline V gene sequence: CDR1 SGHRS, CDR2 YFSETQ. The ends were cut back, 1 base at V and 3 bases at J, with 14 bases in the middle. The CDR3 spans 15 residues.

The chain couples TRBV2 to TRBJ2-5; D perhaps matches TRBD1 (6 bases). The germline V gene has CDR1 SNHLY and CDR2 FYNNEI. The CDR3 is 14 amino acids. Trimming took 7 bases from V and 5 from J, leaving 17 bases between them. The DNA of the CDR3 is TGTGCCAGCAAGGACAGCGCAACTGGGGAGACCCAGTACTTC. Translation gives CASKDSATGETQYF.

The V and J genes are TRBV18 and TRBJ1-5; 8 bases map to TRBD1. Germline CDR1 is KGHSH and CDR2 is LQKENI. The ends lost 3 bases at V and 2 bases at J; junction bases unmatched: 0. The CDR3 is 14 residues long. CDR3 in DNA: TGTGCCAGCTCACCGGACAGGGGCAATCAGCCCCAGCATTTT. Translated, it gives CASSPDRGNQPQHF.

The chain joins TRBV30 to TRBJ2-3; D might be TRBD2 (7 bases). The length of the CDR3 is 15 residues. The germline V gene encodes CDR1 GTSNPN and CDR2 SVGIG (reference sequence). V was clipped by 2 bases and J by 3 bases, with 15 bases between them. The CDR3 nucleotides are TGTGCCTGGAGTCCCCGGGGGCGGGGGACAGATACGCAGTATTTT. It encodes CAWSPRGRGTDTQYF. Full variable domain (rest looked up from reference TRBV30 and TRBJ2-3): SQTIHQWPATLVQPVGSPLSLECTVEGTSNPNLYWYRQAAGRGLQLLFYSVGIGQISSEVPQNLSASRPQDRQFILSSKKLLLSDSGFYLCAWSPRGRGTDTQYFGPGTRLTVL.

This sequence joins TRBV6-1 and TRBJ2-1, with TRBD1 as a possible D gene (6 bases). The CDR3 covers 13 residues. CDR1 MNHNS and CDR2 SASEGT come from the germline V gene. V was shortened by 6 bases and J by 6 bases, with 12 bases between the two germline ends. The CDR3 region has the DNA TGTGCCAGCAGACAACAGGGCCGCAATGAGCAGTTCTTC. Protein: CASRQQGRNEQFF.

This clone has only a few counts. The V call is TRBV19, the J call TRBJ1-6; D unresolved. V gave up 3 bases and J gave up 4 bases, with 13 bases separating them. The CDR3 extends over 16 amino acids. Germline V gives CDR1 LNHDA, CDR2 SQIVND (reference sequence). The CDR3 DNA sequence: TGTGCCAGTAGTATGGAGGGTTTGGGATATAATTCACCCCTCCACTTT. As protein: CASSMEGLGYNSPLHF.

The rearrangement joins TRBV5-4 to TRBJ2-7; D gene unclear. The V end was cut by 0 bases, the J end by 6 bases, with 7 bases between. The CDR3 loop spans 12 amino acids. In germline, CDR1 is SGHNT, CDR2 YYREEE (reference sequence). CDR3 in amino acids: CASSLDTTEQYF. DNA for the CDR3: TGTGCCAGCAGCTTGGACACCACCGAGCAGTACTTC.

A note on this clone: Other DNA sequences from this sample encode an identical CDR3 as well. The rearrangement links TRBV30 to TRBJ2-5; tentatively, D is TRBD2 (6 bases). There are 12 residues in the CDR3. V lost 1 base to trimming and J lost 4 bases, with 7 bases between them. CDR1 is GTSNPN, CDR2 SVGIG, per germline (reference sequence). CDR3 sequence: CAWSAGGETQYF. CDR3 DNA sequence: TGTGCCTGGAGTGCCGGGGGAGAGACCCAGTACTTC.

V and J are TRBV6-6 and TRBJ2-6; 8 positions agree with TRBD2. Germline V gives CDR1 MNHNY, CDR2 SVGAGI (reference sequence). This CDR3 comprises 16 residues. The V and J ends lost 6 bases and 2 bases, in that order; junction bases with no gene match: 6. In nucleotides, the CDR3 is TGTGCCAGCAGAGACGCCGGGGGGGCTGGGGCCAACGTCCTGACTTTC. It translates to CASRDAGGAGANVLTF.

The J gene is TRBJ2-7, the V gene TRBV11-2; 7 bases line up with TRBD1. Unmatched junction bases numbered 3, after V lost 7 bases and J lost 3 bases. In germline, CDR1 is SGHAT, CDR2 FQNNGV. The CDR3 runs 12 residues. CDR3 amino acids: CASTGGNYEQYF. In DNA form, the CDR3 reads TGTGCCAGCACAGGGGGAAACTACGAGCAGTACTTC. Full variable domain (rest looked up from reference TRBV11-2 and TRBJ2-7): EAGVAQSPRYKIIEKRQSVAFWCNPISGHATLYWYQQILGQGPKLLIQFQNNGVVDDSQLPKDRFSAERLKGVDSTLKIQPAKLEDSAVYLCASTGGNYEQYFGPGTRLTVT.

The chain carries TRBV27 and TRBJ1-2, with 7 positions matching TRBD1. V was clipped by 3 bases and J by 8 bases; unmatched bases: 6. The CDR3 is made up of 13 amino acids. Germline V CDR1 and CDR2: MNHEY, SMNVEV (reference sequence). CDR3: CASSLRQGGGYTF. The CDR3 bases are TGTGCCAGCAGTTTGCGACAGGGAGGAGGCTACACCTTC.

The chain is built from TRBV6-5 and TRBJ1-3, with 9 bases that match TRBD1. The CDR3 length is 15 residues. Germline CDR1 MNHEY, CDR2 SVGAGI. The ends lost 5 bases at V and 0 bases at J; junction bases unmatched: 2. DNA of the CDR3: TGTGCCAGCAGTAGACAGGGGGTCTCTGGAAACACCATATATTTT. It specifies CASSRQGVSGNTIYF.

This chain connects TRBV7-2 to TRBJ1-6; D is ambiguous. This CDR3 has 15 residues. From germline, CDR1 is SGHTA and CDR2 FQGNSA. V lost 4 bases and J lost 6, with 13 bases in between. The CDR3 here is CASSYLDGFNSPLHF. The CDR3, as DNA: TGTGCCAGCAGCTACTTAGACGGGTTTAATTCACCCCTCCACTTT.

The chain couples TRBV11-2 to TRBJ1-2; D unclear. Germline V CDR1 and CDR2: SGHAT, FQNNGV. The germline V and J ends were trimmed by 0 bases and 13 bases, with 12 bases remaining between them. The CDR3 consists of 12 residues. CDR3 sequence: CASSLERSSCTF. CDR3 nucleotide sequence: TGTGCCAGCAGCTTAGAGCGGAGCAGCTGCACCTTC.

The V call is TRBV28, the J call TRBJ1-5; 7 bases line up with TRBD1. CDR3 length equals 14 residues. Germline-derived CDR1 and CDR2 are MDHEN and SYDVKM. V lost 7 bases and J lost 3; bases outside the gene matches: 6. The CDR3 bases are TGTGCCAGCACCCAGGGGGGCTCCAATCAGCCCCAGCATTTT. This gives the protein CASTQGGSNQPQHF.